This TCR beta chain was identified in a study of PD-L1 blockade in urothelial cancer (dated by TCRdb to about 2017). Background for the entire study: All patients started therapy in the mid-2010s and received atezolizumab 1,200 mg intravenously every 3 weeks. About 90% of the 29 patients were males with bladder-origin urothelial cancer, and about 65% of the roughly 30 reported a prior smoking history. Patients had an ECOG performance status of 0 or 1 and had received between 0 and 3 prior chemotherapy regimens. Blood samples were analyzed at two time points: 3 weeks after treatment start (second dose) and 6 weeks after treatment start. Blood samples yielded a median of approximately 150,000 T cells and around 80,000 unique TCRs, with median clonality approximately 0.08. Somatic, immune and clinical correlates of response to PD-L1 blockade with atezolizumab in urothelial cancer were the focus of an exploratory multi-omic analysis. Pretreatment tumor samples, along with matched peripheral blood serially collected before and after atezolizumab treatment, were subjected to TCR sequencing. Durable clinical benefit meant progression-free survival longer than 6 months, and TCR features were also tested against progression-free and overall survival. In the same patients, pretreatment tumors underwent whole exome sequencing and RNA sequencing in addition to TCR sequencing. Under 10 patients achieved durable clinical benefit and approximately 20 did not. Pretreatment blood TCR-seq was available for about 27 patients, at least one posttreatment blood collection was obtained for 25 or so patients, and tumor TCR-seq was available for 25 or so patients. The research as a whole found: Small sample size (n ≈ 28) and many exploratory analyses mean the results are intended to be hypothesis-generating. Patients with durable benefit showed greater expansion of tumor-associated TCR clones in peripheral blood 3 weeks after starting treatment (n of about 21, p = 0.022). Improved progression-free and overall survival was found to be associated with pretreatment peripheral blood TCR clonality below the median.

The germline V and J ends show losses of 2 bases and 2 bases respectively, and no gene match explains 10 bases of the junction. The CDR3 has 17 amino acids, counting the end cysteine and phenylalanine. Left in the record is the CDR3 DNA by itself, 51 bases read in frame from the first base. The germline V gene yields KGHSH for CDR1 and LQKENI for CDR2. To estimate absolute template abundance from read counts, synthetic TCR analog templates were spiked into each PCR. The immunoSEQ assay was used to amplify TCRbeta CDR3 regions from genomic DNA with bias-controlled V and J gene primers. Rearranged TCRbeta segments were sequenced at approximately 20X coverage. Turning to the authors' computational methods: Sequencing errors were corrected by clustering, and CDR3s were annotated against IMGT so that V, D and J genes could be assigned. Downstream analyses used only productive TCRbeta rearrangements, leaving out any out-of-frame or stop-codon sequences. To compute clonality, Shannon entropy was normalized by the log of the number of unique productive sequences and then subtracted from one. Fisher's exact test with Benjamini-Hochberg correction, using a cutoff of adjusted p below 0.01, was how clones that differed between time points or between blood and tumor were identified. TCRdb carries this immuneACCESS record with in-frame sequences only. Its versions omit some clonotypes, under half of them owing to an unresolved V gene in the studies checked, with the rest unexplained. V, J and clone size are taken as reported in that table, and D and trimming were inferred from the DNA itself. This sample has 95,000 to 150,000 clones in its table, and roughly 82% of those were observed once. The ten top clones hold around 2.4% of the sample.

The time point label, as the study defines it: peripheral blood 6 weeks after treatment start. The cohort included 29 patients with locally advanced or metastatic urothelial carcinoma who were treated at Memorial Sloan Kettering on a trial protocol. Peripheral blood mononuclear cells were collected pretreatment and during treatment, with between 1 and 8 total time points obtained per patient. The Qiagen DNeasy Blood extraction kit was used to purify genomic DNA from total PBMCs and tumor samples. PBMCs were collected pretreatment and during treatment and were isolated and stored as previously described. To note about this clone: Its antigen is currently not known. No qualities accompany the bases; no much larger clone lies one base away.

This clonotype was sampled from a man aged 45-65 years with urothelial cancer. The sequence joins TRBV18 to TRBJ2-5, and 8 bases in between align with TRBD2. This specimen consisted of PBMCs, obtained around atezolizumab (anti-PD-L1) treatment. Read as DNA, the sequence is TGTGCCAGCTCACCAATTACTTTAGCGGGGACGCAAGAGACCCAGTACTTC. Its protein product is CASSPITLAGTQETQYF.